These T cell receptor beta chains were read from a single sample in a study of blood T cell repertoires in COVID-19. Data came from immunoSEQ multiplex PCR; TCRdb stores just in-frame clones and leaves some out. The sample lists approximately 60,000 clones, around 79% occurring once. Material: peripheral blood. The receptor set was obtained from a man between 60 and 70 years old with acute or convalescent COVID-19. Both conserved end residues are part of each CDR3. Fields, in order: V gene, D gene, clone size, J gene, CDR3 protein, CDR3 DNA. A D gene is named only where the DNA matches it firmly. Clone sizes are given selectively: once, few, many, or a class where the clone is expanded.

v_gene: TRBV19
d_gene: TRBD1
abundance: NA
j_gene: TRBJ2-7
CDR3aa: CASSPGTGWTYEQYF
CDR3nt: TGTGCCAGTAGTCCAGGGACAGGGTGGACCTACGAGCAGTACTTC

v_gene: TRBV28
d_gene: NA
abundance: NA
j_gene: TRBJ1-5
CDR3aa: CASSLGGFGDQPQHF
CDR3nt: TGTGCCAGCAGTTTGGGAGGGTTTGGTGATCAGCCCCAGCATTTT

v_gene: TRBV6-5
d_gene: TRBD1
abundance: NA
j_gene: TRBJ2-5
CDR3aa: CASSKTGGLRETQYF
CDR3nt: TGTGCCAGCAGTAAGACAGGGGGCCTAAGAGAGACCCAGTACTTC

v_gene: TRBV6-5
d_gene: TRBD1
abundance: few
j_gene: TRBJ2-4
CDR3aa: CASSSQGEGKNIQYF
CDR3nt: TGTGCCAGCAGTTCCCAGGGGGAAGGCAAAAACATTCAGTACTTC

v_gene: TRBV3-1/TRBV3-2
d_gene: NA
abundance: NA
j_gene: TRBJ1-2
CDR3aa: CASRGAGYGYTF
CDR3nt: TGTGCCAGCAGGGGGGCGGGCTATGGCTACACCTTC

v_gene: TRBV3-1/TRBV3-2
d_gene: NA
abundance: NA
j_gene: TRBJ2-1
CDR3aa: CASSQDARRGEQFF
CDR3nt: TGTGCCAGCAGCCAAGACGCACGACGAGGAGAGCAGTTCTTC

v_gene: TRBV6-5
d_gene: NA
abundance: NA
j_gene: TRBJ1-2
CDR3aa: CASSPEFRDIQGYTF
CDR3nt: TGTGCCAGCAGTCCCGAGTTCCGGGACATTCAAGGCTACACCTTC

v_gene: TRBV15
d_gene: TRBD2
abundance: NA
j_gene: TRBJ2-5
CDR3aa: CATSPQSGDGETQYF
CDR3nt: TGTGCCACCAGCCCCCAAAGCGGGGACGGAGAGACCCAGTACTTC

v_gene: TRBV24-1
d_gene: NA
abundance: NA
j_gene: TRBJ2-5
CDR3aa: CATSDPGPAQETQYF
CDR3nt: TGTGCCACCAGTGATCCAGGGCCGGCGCAAGAGACCCAGTACTTC

v_gene: TRBV29-1
d_gene: NA
abundance: NA
j_gene: TRBJ2-1
CDR3aa: CSVGGGYNEQFF
CDR3nt: TGCAGCGTTGGGGGAGGTTACAATGAGCAGTTCTTC

v_gene: TRBV6-6
d_gene: NA
abundance: NA
j_gene: TRBJ2-7
CDR3aa: CASSYSLGGEQYF
CDR3nt: TGTGCCAGCAGTTACTCGCTGGGGGGAGAGCAGTACTTC

v_gene: TRBV30
d_gene: NA
abundance: NA
j_gene: TRBJ1-2
CDR3aa: CAFLGSAPNYGYTF
CDR3nt: TGTGCCTTCCTGGGCTCCGCGCCTAACTATGGCTACACCTTC

v_gene: TRBV18
d_gene: TRBD2
abundance: NA
j_gene: TRBJ2-1
CDR3aa: CASSIGGGSNEQFF
CDR3nt: TGTGCCAGCTCAATTGGGGGAGGGTCCAATGAGCAGTTCTTC

v_gene: TRBV5-1
d_gene: TRBD1
abundance: NA
j_gene: TRBJ1-2
CDR3aa: CASRRQGPTSMDGYTF
CDR3nt: TGCGCCAGCAGGAGACAGGGGCCTACGTCCATGGATGGCTACACCTTC

v_gene: TRBV10-3
d_gene: TRBD1
abundance: NA
j_gene: TRBJ2-7
CDR3aa: CAIWTGANSYEQYF
CDR3nt: TGTGCCATCTGGACAGGGGCCAACTCCTACGAGCAGTACTTC

v_gene: TRBV2
d_gene: TRBD1
abundance: NA
j_gene: TRBJ2-7
CDR3aa: CASSDKGTGMAYEQYF
CDR3nt: TGTGCCAGCAGTGATAAGGGGACAGGGATGGCCTACGAGCAGTACTTC

v_gene: TRBV6-4
d_gene: NA
abundance: NA
j_gene: TRBJ2-1
CDR3aa: CASSAGFTANEQFF
CDR3nt: TGTGCCAGCAGTGCGGGATTTACGGCAAATGAGCAGTTCTTC

v_gene: TRBV27
d_gene: NA
abundance: NA
j_gene: TRBJ1-5
CDR3aa: CASSSLTTGHSNQPQHF
CDR3nt: TGTGCCAGCAGTTCCCTTACCACAGGGCACTCCAATCAGCCCCAGCATTTT

v_gene: TRBV30
d_gene: NA
abundance: NA
j_gene: TRBJ1-2
CDR3aa: CAWSGDKNYGYTF
CDR3nt: TGTGCCTGGAGTGGCGATAAAAACTATGGCTACACCTTC

v_gene: TRBV29-1
d_gene: NA
abundance: NA
j_gene: TRBJ2-1
CDR3aa: CSVADTRVQFF
CDR3nt: TGCAGCGTTGCCGACACCCGTGTCCAGTTCTTC

v_gene: TRBV6-5
d_gene: NA
abundance: NA
j_gene: TRBJ1-5
CDR3aa: CASSSGGAGNQPQHF
CDR3nt: TGTGCCAGCAGTAGTGGGGGGGCAGGCAATCAGCCCCAGCATTTT

v_gene: TRBV24-1
d_gene: TRBD1
abundance: NA
j_gene: TRBJ2-2
CDR3aa: CATSDPPGQGADTGELFF
CDR3nt: TGTGCCACCAGTGATCCTCCGGGACAGGGGGCAGACACCGGGGAGCTGTTTTTT

v_gene: TRBV10-2
d_gene: NA
abundance: NA
j_gene: TRBJ2-1
CDR3aa: CASSALNEQFF
CDR3nt: TGCGCCAGCAGTGCTTTAAATGAGCAGTTCTTC

v_gene: TRBV19
d_gene: TRBD2
abundance: NA
j_gene: TRBJ2-3
CDR3aa: CASSIPTSGRALDTQYF
CDR3nt: TGTGCCAGTAGTATCCCCACTAGCGGGAGGGCCTTAGATACGCAGTATTTT

v_gene: TRBV6-5
d_gene: NA
abundance: NA
j_gene: TRBJ2-7
CDR3aa: CASWEPGLTYEQYF
CDR3nt: TGTGCCAGCTGGGAACCAGGACTAACCTACGAGCAGTACTTC

v_gene: TRBV30
d_gene: NA
abundance: NA
j_gene: TRBJ1-3
CDR3aa: CAWSVLGRGTRNTIYF
CDR3nt: TGTGCCTGGAGTGTACTGGGGCGAGGGACTAGAAACACCATATATTTT

v_gene: TRBV19
d_gene: TRBD1
abundance: NA
j_gene: TRBJ1-2
CDR3aa: CASSIPRTGGYTF
CDR3nt: TGTGCCAGTAGTATACCCCGGACAGGGGGCTACACCTTC

v_gene: TRBV18
d_gene: NA
abundance: few
j_gene: TRBJ2-1
CDR3aa: CASSPLALDNEQFF
CDR3nt: TGTGCCAGCTCACCACTAGCCCTAGACAATGAGCAGTTCTTC

v_gene: TRBV4-1
d_gene: NA
abundance: once
j_gene: TRBJ2-7
CDR3aa: CASSPTWDFSYEQYF
CDR3nt: TGCGCCAGCAGCCCGACTTGGGACTTCTCCTACGAGCAGTACTTC

v_gene: TRBV5-1
d_gene: TRBD1
abundance: NA
j_gene: TRBJ2-7
CDR3aa: CASSIPRDRGNAYEQYF
CDR3nt: TGCGCCAGCAGCATTCCGCGCGACAGGGGAAATGCCTACGAGCAGTACTTC

v_gene: TRBV5-1
d_gene: TRBD1
abundance: NA
j_gene: TRBJ1-2
CDR3aa: CASSLAQGPIYGYTF
CDR3nt: TGCGCCAGCAGCTTGGCACAGGGGCCAATCTATGGCTACACCTTC

v_gene: TRBV7-2
d_gene: NA
abundance: NA
j_gene: TRBJ2-7
CDR3aa: CASSSVVALGRSYEQYF
CDR3nt: TGTGCCAGCAGTTCTGTAGTCGCTTTGGGGAGGTCCTACGAGCAGTACTTC

v_gene: TRBV7-2
d_gene: TRBD2
abundance: NA
j_gene: TRBJ2-7
CDR3aa: CASSSGLVPYEQYF
CDR3nt: TGTGCCAGCAGCTCGGGACTAGTTCCATACGAGCAGTACTTC

v_gene: TRBV12-3/TRBV12-4
d_gene: NA
abundance: NA
j_gene: TRBJ1-1
CDR3aa: CASSRRENTEAFF
CDR3nt: TGTGCCAGCAGTCGCAGGGAGAACACTGAAGCTTTCTTT

v_gene: TRBV29-1
d_gene: NA
abundance: NA
j_gene: TRBJ1-6
CDR3aa: CSVGNGGSPLHF
CDR3nt: TGCAGCGTAGGAAATGGCGGCTCACCCCTCCACTTT

v_gene: TRBV3-1/TRBV3-2
d_gene: NA
abundance: NA
j_gene: TRBJ2-3
CDR3aa: CASNSRTDTQYF
CDR3nt: TGTGCCAGCAACAGTCGAACAGATACGCAGTATTTT

v_gene: TRBV14
d_gene: NA
abundance: NA
j_gene: TRBJ2-1
CDR3aa: CASSQKDGGMVNEQFF
CDR3nt: TGTGCCAGCAGCCAAAAGGATGGCGGGATGGTCAATGAGCAGTTCTTC

v_gene: TRBV5-1
d_gene: NA
abundance: NA
j_gene: TRBJ1-2
CDR3aa: CASSLAGQINYGYTF
CDR3nt: TGCGCCAGCAGCTTGGCCGGACAGATTAACTATGGCTACACCTTC

v_gene: TRBV11-1
d_gene: NA
abundance: NA
j_gene: TRBJ2-5
CDR3aa: CASRIGQIHQETQYF
CDR3nt: TGTGCCAGCAGGATCGGACAGATCCACCAAGAGACCCAGTACTTC

v_gene: TRBV7-9
d_gene: TRBD2
abundance: NA
j_gene: TRBJ2-3
CDR3aa: CASRERTSGVQITQYF
CDR3nt: TGTGCCAGCAGGGAACGGACTAGCGGGGTGCAGATAACGCAGTATTTT

v_gene: TRBV10-1
d_gene: TRBD2
abundance: few
j_gene: TRBJ2-3
CDR3aa: CASSESEGLGTDTQYF
CDR3nt: TGCGCCAGCAGTGAGTCGGAGGGACTAGGCACAGATACGCAGTATTTT

v_gene: TRBV15
d_gene: NA
abundance: NA
j_gene: TRBJ2-1
CDR3aa: CATSRDRAGYNEQFF
CDR3nt: TGTGCCACCAGCAGAGATCGGGCGGGATACAATGAGCAGTTCTTC

v_gene: TRBV9
d_gene: TRBD1
abundance: NA
j_gene: TRBJ2-6
CDR3aa: CASSALPTGQGGANVLTF
CDR3nt: TGTGCCAGCAGCGCATTGCCGACAGGGCAAGGTGGGGCCAACGTCCTGACTTTC

v_gene: TRBV6-5
d_gene: TRBD1
abundance: NA
j_gene: TRBJ1-2
CDR3aa: CASGRPGQGNSGYTF
CDR3nt: TGTGCCAGCGGAAGGCCGGGACAGGGGAATTCTGGCTACACCTTC

v_gene: TRBV5-4
d_gene: NA
abundance: NA
j_gene: TRBJ2-7
CDR3aa: CASSFRGGGDEQYF
CDR3nt: TGTGCCAGCAGCTTTAGAGGAGGGGGGGACGAGCAGTACTTC

v_gene: TRBV21-1
d_gene: NA
abundance: NA
j_gene: TRBJ2-1
CDR3aa: CASSISDRGRLQFF
CDR3nt: TGTGCCAGCAGCATCTCGGACAGGGGAAGATTGCAGTTCTTC

v_gene: TRBV7-2
d_gene: TRBD1
abundance: few
j_gene: TRBJ1-5
CDR3aa: CASSFAGGRVYSNQPQHF
CDR3nt: TGTGCCAGCAGCTTCGCAGGGGGCCGGGTGTATAGCAATCAGCCCCAGCATTTT

v_gene: TRBV11-2
d_gene: TRBD2
abundance: NA
j_gene: TRBJ2-3
CDR3aa: CASSLGTRQVTDTQYF
CDR3nt: TGTGCCAGCAGCCTCGGGACTAGACAGGTCACAGATACGCAGTATTTT

v_gene: TRBV3-1/TRBV3-2
d_gene: TRBD1
abundance: once
j_gene: TRBJ2-7
CDR3aa: CASSQAPTGGDEQYF
CDR3nt: TGTGCCAGCAGCCAAGCTCCGACAGGGGGCGACGAGCAGTACTTC

v_gene: TRBV4-1
d_gene: NA
abundance: NA
j_gene: TRBJ1-2
CDR3aa: CASSQDLSGDYTF
CDR3nt: TGCGCCAGCAGCCAAGATCTGAGCGGCGACTACACCTTC

v_gene: TRBV30
d_gene: NA
abundance: NA
j_gene: TRBJ2-7
CDR3aa: CAWSDSYEQYF
CDR3nt: TGTGCCTGGAGTGACAGCTACGAGCAGTACTTC

v_gene: TRBV19
d_gene: TRBD1
abundance: NA
j_gene: TRBJ1-2
CDR3aa: CASSVGQGGGYTF
CDR3nt: TGTGCCAGTAGTGTCGGACAGGGTGGTGGCTACACCTTC

v_gene: TRBV14
d_gene: TRBD1
abundance: few
j_gene: TRBJ2-7
CDR3aa: CASRTRDRGPYEQYF
CDR3nt: TGTGCCAGCAGAACCCGGGACAGGGGGCCGTACGAGCAGTACTTC